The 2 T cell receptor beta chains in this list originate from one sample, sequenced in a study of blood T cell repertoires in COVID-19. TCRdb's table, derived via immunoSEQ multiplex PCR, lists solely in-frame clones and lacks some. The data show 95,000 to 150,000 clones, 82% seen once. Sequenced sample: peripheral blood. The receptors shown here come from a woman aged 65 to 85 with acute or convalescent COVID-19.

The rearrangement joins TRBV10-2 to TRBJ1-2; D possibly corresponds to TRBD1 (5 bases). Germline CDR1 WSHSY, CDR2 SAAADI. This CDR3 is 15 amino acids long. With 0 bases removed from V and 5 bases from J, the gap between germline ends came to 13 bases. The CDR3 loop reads CASSESRRTRYGYTF. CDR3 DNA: TGCGCCAGCAGTGAGTCGAGAAGGACACGTTATGGCTACACCTTC.

CDR3 region: CASSSRDRVNYGYTF. The CDR3 bases are TGTGCCAGCAGCTCCCGGGACAGGGTTAACTATGGCTACACCTTC. This chain uses TRBV11-2 with TRBJ1-2, with TRBD1 matching 9 bases. Trimming cost V 4 bases and J 1 base; bases outside gene matches: 4. This CDR3 contains 15 residues. Germline V lookup: CDR1 SGHAT, CDR2 FQNNGV.